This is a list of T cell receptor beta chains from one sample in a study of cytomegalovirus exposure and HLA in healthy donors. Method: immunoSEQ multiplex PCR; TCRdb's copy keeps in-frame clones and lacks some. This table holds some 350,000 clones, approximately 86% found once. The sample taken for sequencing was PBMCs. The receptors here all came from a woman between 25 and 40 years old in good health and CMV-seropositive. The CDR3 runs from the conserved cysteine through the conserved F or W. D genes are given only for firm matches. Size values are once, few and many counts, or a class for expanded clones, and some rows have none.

CASSIVGGSNNEQFF	TGTGCCAGTAGTATAGTTGGCGGGAGTAACAATGAGCAGTTCTTC	once	TRBD2	TRBV19	TRBJ2-1
CASSSSLQGNEQFF	TGTGCCAGCAGTTCCTCCTTACAGGGGAACGAGCAGTTCTTC	NA	TRBD1	TRBV6-5	TRBJ2-1
CATSWTRGETQYF	TGTGCCACCTCTTGGACCCGGGGGGAGACCCAGTACTTC	NA	NA	TRBV15	TRBJ2-5
CAWSAVWLAGRKNTGELFF	TGTGCCTGGAGTGCCGTCTGGCTAGCGGGAAGAAAGAACACCGGGGAGCTGTTTTTT	NA	TRBD2	TRBV30	TRBJ2-2
CASSPGVTRDKNYEQYF	TGTGCCAGCAGCCCCGGGGTAACGCGGGATAAAAACTACGAGCAGTACTTC	NA	NA	TRBV7-9	TRBJ2-7
CASSQGARDTLRYGYTF	TGCGCCAGCAGCCAAGGGGCCCGGGACACCCTTAGATATGGCTACACCTTC	NA	NA	TRBV4-1	TRBJ1-2
CASSLSPSTGSYGYTF	TGTGCCAGCAGTTTATCTCCCTCCACAGGGAGCTATGGCTACACCTTC	NA	NA	TRBV28	TRBJ1-2
CASSEVTGGTEAFF	TGTGCCAGCAGTGAAGTTACGGGAGGCACTGAAGCTTTCTTT	few	NA	TRBV2	TRBJ1-1
CASSPGDRALSYEQYF	TGTGCCAGCTCACCAGGGGACAGGGCGCTATCCTACGAGCAGTACTTC	NA	TRBD1	TRBV18	TRBJ2-7
CATYDRANTGELFF	TGTGCCACCTACGACAGGGCCAACACCGGGGAGCTGTTTTTT	few	TRBD1	TRBV6-5	TRBJ2-2
CASRGDRGRGTQYF	TGTGCCAGCAGGGGGGACAGGGGGCGAGGTACGCAGTATTTT	NA	TRBD1	TRBV2	TRBJ2-3
CASSHGTSGTNEQFF	TGTGCCAGCAGCCACGGGACTAGCGGGACCAATGAGCAGTTCTTC	NA	TRBD2	TRBV6-5	TRBJ2-1
CASSSRQIYGYTF	TGTGCCAGCAGCTCACGACAGATTTATGGCTACACCTTC	NA	NA	TRBV7-2	TRBJ1-2
CASRGTSGSLPGELFF	TGCGCCAGCAGGGGGACTAGCGGGTCTCTACCGGGGGAGCTGTTTTTT	NA	TRBD2	TRBV5-1	TRBJ2-2
CASRPDRAYEQYF	TGTGCCAGTAGACCGGACAGGGCCTACGAGCAGTACTTC	few	TRBD1	TRBV19	TRBJ2-7
CASSQSLDSNEQFF	TGCGCCAGCAGCCAGTCTCTCGATAGCAATGAGCAGTTCTTC	NA	NA	TRBV4-1	TRBJ2-1
CAGGRFATNEKLFF	TGTGCCGGGGGACGGTTTGCAACTAATGAAAAACTGTTTTTT	NA	NA	TRBV2	TRBJ1-4
CAWRGTSGRRSVYEQYF	TGTGCCTGGAGGGGGACTAGCGGGAGGCGGTCCGTTTACGAGCAGTACTTC	NA	TRBD2	TRBV30	TRBJ2-7
CASSGKRTGAYEQYF	TGTGCCAGCAGTGGAAAACGGACAGGGGCCTACGAGCAGTACTTC	NA	TRBD1	TRBV6-6	TRBJ2-7
CATGLAGEETQYF	TGTGCCACAGGACTAGCGGGGGAAGAGACCCAGTACTTC	once	TRBD2	TRBV2	TRBJ2-5
CASSLNRLAGGAEQYF	TGTGCCAGCAGCTTAAATCGACTAGCGGGAGGCGCCGAGCAGTACTTC	NA	TRBD2	TRBV7-9	TRBJ2-7
CASSPQAGTEAFF	TGTGCCAGCTCACCACAGGCGGGCACTGAAGCTTTCTTT	few	NA	TRBV18	TRBJ1-1
CASSRTTGVFDNEQFF	TGTGCCAGCAGCCGGACGACAGGGGTTTTTGACAATGAGCAGTTCTTC	NA	TRBD1	TRBV6-6	TRBJ2-1
CASSYPTSGKIGEQFF	TGTGCCAGCAGCTACCCGACTAGCGGGAAAATAGGAGAGCAGTTCTTC	NA	TRBD2	TRBV7-9	TRBJ2-1